This T cell receptor beta chain was sequenced in a study of shared clonotypes between healthy human individuals. Across the whole study: A donor's plate count was three for CD4 naive and three for CD4 memory; CD8 naive had two and CD8 memory one.

V gave up 7 bases and J gave up 4 bases, with 14 bases separating them. CDR3 size: 13 residues. The germline V gene has CDR1 SGHNT and CDR2 YYREEE (reference sequence). Profiling relied on immunoSEQ multiplex PCR, and the TCRdb table lists in-frame clones only, not all of them. The data hold 2 million or so clones, with less than 95% observed a single time. In the naive CD8 group, cells lacked CD45RO and were positively selected for CCR7, so terminally differentiated effector memory CD45RA+ cells were left out. This sequence was found in a man between 18 and 35 years old in good health. This chain links TRBV5-4 with TRBJ1-1; D perhaps matches TRBD1 (6 bases). Material: naive CD8+ T cells sorted from blood. The CDR3 loop is CASGRGSSTEAFF. CDR3 DNA sequence: TGTGCCAGCGGCAGGGGATCGTCCACTGAAGCTTTCTTT. The full variable domain, completed using reference TRBV5-4 and TRBJ1-1, is ETGVTQSPTHLIKTRGQQVTLRCSSQSGHNTVSWYQQALGQGPQFIFQYYREEENGRGNFPPRFSGLQFPNYSSELNVNALELDDSALYLCASGRGSSTEAFFGQGTRLTVV.